This T cell receptor beta chain was profiled in a study of blood T cell repertoires in COVID-19. V gave up 6 bases and J gave up 0 bases, with 12 bases separating them. This CDR3 contains 16 residues. CDR1 and CDR2 from the germline V gene are LNHDA and SQIVND (reference sequence). The repertoire was sequenced with immunoSEQ multiplex PCR; TCRdb's copy has only in-frame clones and lacks some. The sample carries 250,000 to 300,000 clones, 86% recorded once. The chain couples TRBV19 to TRBJ2-6; D gene ambiguous. Sequences were obtained from peripheral blood. The clonotype comes from a woman aged 25 to 39 with active or convalescent COVID-19. The CDR3 sequence: CASRADSLSGANVLTF. The DNA for the CDR3 is TGTGCCAGTAGAGCCGACTCCCTCTCTGGGGCCAACGTCCTGACTTTC.